A selection of T cell receptor beta chains follows, all from one sample in a study of graft-versus-host responses after intestinal transplantation. These receptors' antigens are unknown. Only in-frame clones appear in the TCRdb table, and some are missing; sequencing was by immunoSEQ multiplex PCR. Found here are about 120,000 clones, approximately 90% of them singletons; the top ten hold about 0.18%. The sample was unstimulated CD4+ T cells sorted from spleen or lymph node cells, taken before intestinal transplant. These receptor sequences come from a human donor who received an intestinal transplant. CDR3s include the opening cysteine and the closing phenylalanine or tryptophan.

j_call	v_call	cdr3_aa
TRBJ2-7	TRBV2	CASSDNLQDHPYEQYF
TRBJ2-1	TRBV27	CASSFFGLNEQFF
TRBJ2-3	TRBV30	CAWSQGTSGSQDTQYF
TRBJ1-2	TRBV6-5	CASSYGTGQLNYGYTF
TRBJ2-3	TRBV5-1	CASSLVQGADDTQYF
TRBJ2-3	TRBV5-1	CASSLARLESTDTQYF
TRBJ1-4	TRBV28	CASTVGGVNEKLFF
TRBJ1-5	TRBV5-6	CASSYRGSSNQPQHF
TRBJ1-1	TRBV5-1	CASSGAGVNTEAFF
TRBJ2-5	TRBV6-1	CASSEKAGRAQYF
TRBJ1-2	TRBV19	CASSPTITGGYTF
TRBJ2-7	TRBV27	CASSLGESQLDYEQYF
TRBJ1-2	TRBV5-1	CASSLEDRGFGGYTF
TRBJ2-7	TRBV2	CASSSGTASYEQYF
TRBJ1-2	TRBV28	CASSAPGQGYGYTF
TRBJ2-3	TRBV5-6	CASSLSPAGLAGLTDTQYF
TRBJ2-2	TRBV28	CASLPTSPYTGELFF
TRBJ1-1	TRBV6-1	CASSLQGVGTEAFF
TRBJ1-2	TRBV7-9	CASSPWTGNYGYTF
TRBJ1-4	TRBV5-4	CASSGSLTGPSEKLFF
TRBJ1-1	TRBV7-3	CASSGTGYTEAFF
TRBJ2-1	TRBV25-1	CASSGGGGWNEQFF
TRBJ2-2	TRBV11-2	CASSLGTVLWSDTGELFF
TRBJ2-1	TRBV2	CASSESSGTSYNEQFF
TRBJ2-7	TRBV28	CASRTDRRYEQYF
TRBJ1-2	TRBV19	CASSLTANYGYTF
TRBJ1-1	TRBV27	CASKMDRGDSEAFF
TRBJ1-2	TRBV27	CASSPRDSSMATF
TRBJ1-5	TRBV30	CAWSYGENQPQHF
TRBJ1-5	TRBV11-2	CASSFVGLGQKRNQPQHF
TRBJ2-3	TRBV7-2	CASSLRFSGQSTDTQYF
TRBJ2-7	TRBV6-1	CASRLTSGKTYEQYF
TRBJ2-3	TRBV5-1	CASSLTRVTDTQYF
TRBJ2-2	TRBV6-5	CASSFQGRDTGELFF
TRBJ2-7	TRBV5-1	CASSLDGLYEQYF
TRBJ2-7	TRBV6-5	CASSIAGGTYEQYF
TRBJ2-7	TRBV2	CASTQAGTGGEQYF
TRBJ2-2	TRBV18	CASSPLAGGVPGELFF
TRBJ2-5	TRBV7-2	CASSLSLAGGLRETQYF
TRBJ2-2	TRBV19	CASTPGVRSTGELFF
TRBJ2-2	TRBV6-1	CASSQGGRELFF
TRBJ2-2	TRBV30	CAWCSQVGELFF
TRBJ2-5	TRBV5-4	CASSLQDRIEKETQYF
TRBJ2-3	TRBV28	CASGTAFTDTQYF
TRBJ2-3	TRBV6-6	CASSSPGQGSDTQYF
TRBJ1-2	TRBV4-2	CASSLLSPFGYTF